These T cell receptor beta chains were read from a single sample in a study of cytomegalovirus exposure and HLA in healthy donors. Repertoires were generated with immunoSEQ multiplex PCR, while TCRdb's copy carries only in-frame clones and drops some. The sample consists of approximately 170,000 clones, approximately 81% of them appearing once. The sequenced sample was PBMCs. These receptors all come from a woman aged 45-65 years in good health and CMV-seronegative. Each CDR3 is given with its conserved first and last residue. The D gene is left open where the match is weak. Expanded clones get a size class; other rows say once, few or many, or leave the size out.

DNA,CDR3,V,D,size,J
TGTGCCAGCAGCTTAGGACAGGGGGCGCCGGCTGGTCAGCCCCAGCATTTT,CASSLGQGAPAGQPQHF,TRBV7-6,TRBD1,NA,TRBJ1-5
TGTGCCAGCAGTTCCCTGACAGGCATTCAGCCCCAGCATTTT,CASSSLTGIQPQHF,TRBV27,NA,many,TRBJ1-5
TGTGCCAGCAGTGTTTACTCCTACGAGCAGTACTTC,CASSVYSYEQYF,TRBV2,NA,once,TRBJ2-7
TGTGCCAGCAGCCCCCGGGGCGGGAGGGCCAGCGATGAACAGTTCTTC,CASSPRGGRASDEQFF,TRBV9,TRBD2,NA,TRBJ2-1
TGTGCCAGCAGTGAAAGGAGGACTAGCGGGAGGGGGGTTTACAATGAGCAGTTCTTC,CASSERRTSGRGVYNEQFF,TRBV6-1,TRBD2,NA,TRBJ2-1
TGTGCCAGCAGCGTAGGACAGGGAGAGAATCAGCCCCAGCATTTT,CASSVGQGENQPQHF,TRBV9,TRBD1,NA,TRBJ1-5
TGTGCCAGCAGACAGGGGGGGAACACTGAAGCTTTCTTT,CASRQGGNTEAFF,TRBV2,TRBD1,few,TRBJ1-1
TGCAGCGTTACAAACACAGGGACAGATACGCAGTATTTT,CSVTNTGTDTQYF,TRBV29-1,NA,once,TRBJ2-3
TGCGCCAGCAGCCCCGCCGGGAACACTGAAGCTTTCTTT,CASSPAGNTEAFF,TRBV5-1,NA,NA,TRBJ1-1
TGCGCCAGCATGGATACACGGGAGGGCCCGGACAATGAGCAGTTCTTC,CASMDTREGPDNEQFF,TRBV5-1,TRBD2,NA,TRBJ2-1
TGTTCCAGCAGCTTAGAGGAGTCTAACTATGGCTACACCTTC,CSSSLEESNYGYTF,TRBV7-9,NA,NA,TRBJ1-2
TGTGCCAGCAGCCAAGCAGCGGGAGCGGGGTACAATGAGCAGTTCTTC,CASSQAAGAGYNEQFF,TRBV4-2,TRBD2,NA,TRBJ2-1
TGTGCCAGCAGTGGCCCAGGGGGCCGAAACATTCAGTACTTC,CASSGPGGRNIQYF,TRBV9,TRBD1,NA,TRBJ2-4
TGTGCCAGCAGTTACGACAACACTGGAAACACCATATATTTT,CASSYDNTGNTIYF,TRBV6-5,NA,NA,TRBJ1-3
TGCGCCAGCAGCCGGGAGGGGGAGACGAACACTGAAGCTTTCTTT,CASSREGETNTEAFF,TRBV5-1,NA,NA,TRBJ1-1
TGTGCCAGCATGCGGGACTCCAACAATCAGCCCCAGCATTTT,CASMRDSNNQPQHF,TRBV2,NA,NA,TRBJ1-5
TGTGCCAGCAGGGACAGCTTCTCTGGAAACGCCATATATTTT,CASRDSFSGNAIYF,TRBV7-2,NA,NA,TRBJ1-3
TGTGCCAGCAGTCCAGGCTCAGACAGGGGGCAGGAGACCCAGTACTTC,CASSPGSDRGQETQYF,TRBV2,TRBD1,NA,TRBJ2-5
TGCGCCAGCAGCCCTCCTAGCGGCGGGGATGGTGAGCAGTTCTTC,CASSPPSGGDGEQFF,TRBV5-1,TRBD2,NA,TRBJ2-1
TGTGCCAGCAGCCCGCGGACTAGCGGAGGGTACGAGCAGTACTTC,CASSPRTSGGYEQYF,TRBV5-6,TRBD2,NA,TRBJ2-7
TGTGCCAGCTCACCGATAGACGGAGGAGGAACTGAAGCTTTCTTT,CASSPIDGGGTEAFF,TRBV18,NA,NA,TRBJ1-1
TGTGCCAGCAGCCCCCCGGGGGGCGAGCAGTACTTC,CASSPPGGEQYF,TRBV7-2,TRBD2,NA,TRBJ2-7
TGTGCCAGCTCTAGCGGGATCCTAAAGGAGCAGTACTTC,CASSSGILKEQYF,TRBV18,TRBD2,once,TRBJ2-7
TGCGCCAGCAGTCAGGGACAGGGGATAAACAATGAGCAGTTCTTC,CASSQGQGINNEQFF,TRBV5-1,TRBD1,NA,TRBJ2-1
TGTGCCAGTAGTCCACGGACGGGTAGGGGCCAGCCCCAGCATTTT,CASSPRTGRGQPQHF,TRBV19,NA,NA,TRBJ1-5
TGTGCCAGCCGAGGGACATTTTTTTTCACAGATACGCAGTATTTT,CASRGTFFFTDTQYF,TRBV27,NA,once,TRBJ2-3
TGTGCCAGCAGCTTAGATGGGCAGGGGTACACCTTC,CASSLDGQGYTF,TRBV11-2,NA,NA,TRBJ1-2
TGTGCCAGCAGCTTAGGAGTCTACAATCAGCCCCAGCATTTT,CASSLGVYNQPQHF,TRBV7-8,NA,NA,TRBJ1-5
TGTGCCAGCAGCTCCGGACAGAACTCCTACAATGAGCAGTTCTTC,CASSSGQNSYNEQFF,TRBV5-8,NA,NA,TRBJ2-1
TGTGCCAGCGGAGACGGGATGCAGAGGGATGAGCAGTTCTTC,CASGDGMQRDEQFF,TRBV19,NA,NA,TRBJ2-1
TGTGCCAGCAGCTTGGTAGGGGGGGAGATATTTGACAATGAGCAGTTCTTC,CASSLVGGEIFDNEQFF,TRBV5-6,NA,NA,TRBJ2-1
TGTGCCAGCAGCTTCCGGGGATGGGAGACCCAGTACTTC,CASSFRGWETQYF,TRBV5-4,NA,NA,TRBJ2-5
TGTGCCAGTAGGGGCAGGCCCCTAGATACGCAGTATTTT,CASRGRPLDTQYF,TRBV19,NA,NA,TRBJ2-3
TGTGCCAGCACAGGACAGGGAGTCTACGAGCAGTACTTC,CASTGQGVYEQYF,TRBV18,TRBD1,NA,TRBJ2-7
TGTGCCACCAGCAGGGGAGGGACGGAGAAAAACATTCAGTACTTC,CATSRGGTEKNIQYF,TRBV15,TRBD2,few,TRBJ2-4
TGCGCCAGCAGCCAAGGGCGGGAGGGCTACTACGAGCAGTACTTC,CASSQGREGYYEQYF,TRBV4-3,TRBD2,many,TRBJ2-7
TGCGCCAGCAGCCAAGATCAGACTAGCGGCCCCGATACGCAGTATTTT,CASSQDQTSGPDTQYF,TRBV4-3,TRBD2,NA,TRBJ2-3
TGTGCCAGCAGTCCTCAATCTAGCCAAAACATTCAGTACTTC,CASSPQSSQNIQYF,TRBV2,NA,NA,TRBJ2-4
TGTGCCAGCAGTGAGAGGTTGGACAGGGGGGCCCGGGTGGTTGAAGCTTTCTTT,CASSERLDRGARVVEAFF,TRBV2,TRBD1,NA,TRBJ1-1
TGCGCCAGCAGCCAAGATTTGACTAGCGGGAGTGGGAAGACCGGGGAGCTGTTTTTT,CASSQDLTSGSGKTGELFF,TRBV4-3,TRBD2,NA,TRBJ2-2
TGCGCCAGCAGCCCCTCCGGACTAGCGGGAGGGGCGGGTGGAGATACGCAGTATTTT,CASSPSGLAGGAGGDTQYF,TRBV4-3,TRBD2,few,TRBJ2-3
TGTGCCAGCAGACTCGGCAGGGTGGGCTACGAGCAGTACTTC,CASRLGRVGYEQYF,TRBV28,NA,NA,TRBJ2-7
TGCGCCAGCAGCTTGGCGTCTAGCGGGAGTGCAGGCACAGATACGCAGTATTTT,CASSLASSGSAGTDTQYF,TRBV5-1,TRBD2,NA,TRBJ2-3
TGTGCCAGTAGTCCCATACGGGGACAAGACTACGAGCAGTACTTC,CASSPIRGQDYEQYF,TRBV19,NA,NA,TRBJ2-7
TGTGCCAGCAGCTATCGGACAGGGGGAGACTACGAGCAGTACTTC,CASSYRTGGDYEQYF,TRBV11-2,TRBD1,NA,TRBJ2-7
TGTGCCACCGGGACAGGGGGTTTGAACACCGGGGAGCTGTTTTTT,CATGTGGLNTGELFF,TRBV27,TRBD1,NA,TRBJ2-2
TGTGCCAGCAGTGAATTGACAGGGATTGAAAAACTGTTTTTT,CASSELTGIEKLFF,TRBV2,TRBD1,NA,TRBJ1-4